Below are 5 T cell receptor beta chains sequenced from a single sample in a study of shared T cell receptors in the human thymus. Sequenced by immunoSEQ multiplex PCR; TCRdb stores in-frame clones only, minus some. The sample includes under 700,000 clones, around 78% of them seen just once. The sample was also reused in another study, on human thymus T cells.

The sample taken for sequencing was thymocytes. The receptors stem from a boy in the first two years of life with a congenital heart defect.

The CDR3 DNA is TGTGCCAGCAGCCAAGACACTAGCGGGAGGACCTACAATGAGCAGTTCTTC. Its translation: CASSQDTSGRTYNEQFF. This rearrangement joins TRBV14 to TRBJ2-1; 12 bases are a match to TRBD2. Trimming cost V 0 bases and J 2 bases; bases outside gene matches: 2. Germline CDR1 is SGHDN and CDR2 is FVKESK. The length of the CDR3 is 17 residues. Variable domain in full (rest from reference TRBV14 and TRBJ2-1): EAGVTQFPSHSVIEKGQTVTLRCDPISGHDNLYWYRRVMGKEIKFLLHFVKESKQDESGMPNNRFLAERTGGTYSTLKVQPAELEDSGVYFCASSQDTSGRTYNEQFFGPGTRLTVL.

This chain links TRBV7-9 with TRBJ2-1; 14 nucleotides agree with TRBD2. Germline CDR1 and CDR2: SEHNR and FQNEAQ (reference sequence). This CDR3 has 16 residues. V lost 3 bases, J lost 7 bases, and 5 bases stayed unmatched. The DNA for the CDR3 is TGTGCCAGCAGCTTCGGACTAGCGGGAGGAGGGAATGAGCAGTTCTTC. Translating it yields CASSFGLAGGGNEQFF.

The chain uses TRBV6-6 and TRBJ2-7; TRBD1 is a possible D gene (5 bases). CDR3 length: 14 residues. Germline values: CDR1 MNHNY, CDR2 SVGAGI (reference sequence). The V gene lost 5 bases and the J gene lost 7 bases, with 18 bases spanning the gap. The DNA of the CDR3 is TGTGCCAGCAGTACCTCGACAGCCGCAGGGGAGCAGTACTTC. It encodes CASSTSTAAGEQYF.

The chain uses TRBV5-5 and TRBJ1-2; 9 bases map to TRBD1. V trimming: 0 bases; J trimming: 3 bases; junction bases outside the gene matches: 6. Germline values: CDR1 SGHKS, CDR2 YYEKEE (reference sequence). The CDR3 has 16 residues. This chain's CDR3 is CASSLDRGRVDYGYTF. The CDR3 nucleotides are TGTGCCAGCAGCTTGGACAGGGGGCGGGTGGACTATGGCTACACCTTC.

J is TRBJ2-1 and V is TRBV5-1, with D tentatively TRBD2 (5 bases). Trimming left V 4 bases short and J 3 bases short, with 14 bases between. Germline values: CDR1 SGHRS, CDR2 YFSETQ. The CDR3 totals 15 residues. CDR3 nucleotide sequence: TGCGCCAGCAGCACTAAAACGGGAATCTACAATGAGCAGTTCTTC. Amino acids: CASSTKTGIYNEQFF. The full variable domain, its missing parts supplied by reference TRBV5-1 and TRBJ2-1, is KAGVTQTPRYLIKTRGQQVTLSCSPISGHRSVSWYQQTPGQGLQFLFEYFSETQRNKGNFPGRFSGRQFSNSRSEMNVSTLELGDSALYLCASSTKTGIYNEQFFGPGTRLTVL.